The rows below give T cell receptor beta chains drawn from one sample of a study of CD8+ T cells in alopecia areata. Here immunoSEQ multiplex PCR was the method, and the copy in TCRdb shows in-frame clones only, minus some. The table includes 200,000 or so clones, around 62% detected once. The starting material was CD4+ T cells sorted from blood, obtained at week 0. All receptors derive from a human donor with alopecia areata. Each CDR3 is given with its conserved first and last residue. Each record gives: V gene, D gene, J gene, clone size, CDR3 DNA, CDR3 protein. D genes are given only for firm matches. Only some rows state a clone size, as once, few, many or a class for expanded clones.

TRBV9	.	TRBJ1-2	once	TGTGCCAGCAGCAAGATGGGGGTCGGTGACTATGGCTACACCTTC	CASSKMGVGDYGYTF
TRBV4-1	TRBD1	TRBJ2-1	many	TGCGCCAGCAGTCAAACCCGGGACAGGGGTTCCTACAATGAGCAGTTCTTC	CASSQTRDRGSYNEQFF
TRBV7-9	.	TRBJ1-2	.	TGTGCCAGCAGCTCACAGGATGGAGGCTACACCTTC	CASSSQDGGYTF
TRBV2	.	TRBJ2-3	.	TGTGCCACCTCCTCAACCACAGATACGCAGTATTTT	CATSSTTDTQYF
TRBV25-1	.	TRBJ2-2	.	TGTGCCAGCAGTGCCCTTCAGGGGCGGACCGGGGAGCTGTTTTTT	CASSALQGRTGELFF
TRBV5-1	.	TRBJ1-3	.	TGCGCCAGCAGCTTGACTTCGTACAGCTTGGCATATTTT	CASSLTSYSLAYF
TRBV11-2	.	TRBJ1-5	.	TGTGCCATCCCCCCGAGGCGCCACAACTTTTATAGCAATCAGCCCCAGCATTTT	CAIPPRRHNFYSNQPQHF
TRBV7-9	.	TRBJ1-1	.	TGTGCCAGCAGCTCTTCCGGGGTTGAAGCTTTCTTT	CASSSSGVEAFF
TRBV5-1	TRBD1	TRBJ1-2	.	TGCGCCAGCAGCCAACAACAGGGGGCGGATGGCTACACCTTC	CASSQQQGADGYTF
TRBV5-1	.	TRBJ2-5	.	TGCGCCAGCAGCTTGGAAGGGCGGGACCAAGAGACCCAGTACTTC	CASSLEGRDQETQYF
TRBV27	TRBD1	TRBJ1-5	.	TGTGCCGGGGACAGACCTCCATATAGCAATCAGCCCCAGCATTTT	CAGDRPPYSNQPQHF
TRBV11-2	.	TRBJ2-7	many	TGTGCCAGCAGCTCGGGAATCTACGAGCAGTACTTC	CASSSGIYEQYF
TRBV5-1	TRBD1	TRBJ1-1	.	TGCGCCAGCAGCCGGGGACAGTCGAACACTGAAGCTTTCTTT	CASSRGQSNTEAFF
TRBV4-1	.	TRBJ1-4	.	TGCGCCAGCAGCCAAGATAATGAAAAACTGTTTTTT	CASSQDNEKLFF
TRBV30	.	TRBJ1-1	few	TGTGCCTGGAGTGGACCGTATGAAGCTTTCTTT	CAWSGPYEAFF
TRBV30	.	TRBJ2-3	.	TGTGCCTGGAGTGTAAATCCAGATACGCAGTATTTT	CAWSVNPDTQYF
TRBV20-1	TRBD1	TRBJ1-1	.	TGCAGTGCTACCAGGGGACAGCGGGCTTTCTTT	CSATRGQRAFF
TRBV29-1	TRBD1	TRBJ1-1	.	TGCAGCGTTGGACAGGGTCGGGTTTCGGACACTGAAGCTTTCTTT	CSVGQGRVSDTEAFF
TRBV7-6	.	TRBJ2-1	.	TGTGCCAGTGAGCCTAGCTCCTACAATGAGCAGTTCTTC	CASEPSSYNEQFF
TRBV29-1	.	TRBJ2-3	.	TGCAGCGTAGAAGGACAGTATAGCACAGATACGCAGTATTTT	CSVEGQYSTDTQYF
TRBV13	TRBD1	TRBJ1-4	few	TGTGCCAGCAGCAAGGGGACAGGGGAGCATGAAAAACTGTTTTTT	CASSKGTGEHEKLFF
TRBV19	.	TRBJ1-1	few	TGTGCCAGTAGTATTGGGGGATTGAGCACTGAAGCTTTCTTT	CASSIGGLSTEAFF
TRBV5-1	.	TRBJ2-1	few	TGCGCCAGCAGTTTCGATGGGTACAATGAGCAGTTCTTC	CASSFDGYNEQFF